This T cell receptor beta chain is from a study of PD-1 blockade in classical Hodgkin lymphoma. Study-wide results and caveats: Newly diagnosed patients reportedly had lower baseline TCR diversity than healthy donors.

The data were produced by immunoSEQ multiplex PCR, yet TCRdb's version contains in-frame clones alone and is incomplete. The sample lists roughly 15,000 clones; more than 55% were seen once. The CDR3 runs to 11 residues. Deletions cut 8 bases from V and 8 bases from J, with 10 bases between. The germline V gene encodes CDR1 MNHNS and CDR2 SASEGT. This clone has just a few counts. The antigen is not known. In every patient, relapse followed autologous stem cell transplantation, while exposure to brentuximab vedotin differed. The material sequenced was peripheral blood mononuclear cells (PBMCs), taken before the second cycle of nivolumab. This receptor was taken from a human donor with classical Hodgkin lymphoma. The chain is built from TRBV6-1 and TRBJ2-1, with a possible D match to TRBD1 (5 bases). CDR3 in DNA: TGTGCCAGCGGGGCCACAGATGAGCAGTTCTTC. Its translation is CASGATDEQFF.